These 10 T cell receptor beta chains originate from one sample sequenced in a study of blood T cell repertoires in COVID-19. Libraries were prepared by immunoSEQ multiplex PCR; TCRdb keeps only in-frame clonotypes and omits some of them. Among roughly 70,000 clones listed, over 75% were seen once. What was sequenced was peripheral blood. Receptors originate from a man in his fifties with active COVID-19.

The rearrangement links TRBV28 to TRBJ1-4; D ambiguous. Germline V gene data show CDR1 as MDHEN and CDR2 as SYDVKM. Trimming took off 5 bases at V and 4 bases at J, with 11 bases between the two ends. The length of the CDR3 is 14 residues. The CDR3 sequence is CASSPRGGNEKLFF. DNA of the CDR3: TGTGCCAGCAGTCCGCGAGGAGGTAATGAAAAACTGTTTTTT.

V gene TRBV4-1 combines with J gene TRBJ2-7; 8 nucleotides match TRBD2. The J segment lost 6 bases and the V segment lost 6 bases, leaving 10 bases of the junction unmatched. The CDR3 contains 14 residues. The germline V gene has CDR1 MGHRA and CDR2 YSYEKL. As DNA, the CDR3 is TGCGCCAGCAGTAACCGGGGGGGCACTTCCGAGCAGTACTTC. Its protein is CASSNRGGTSEQYF.

V and J are TRBV12-3 or TRBV12-4 and TRBJ2-3; D call uncertain. V dropped 6 bases and J dropped 6 bases, with 13 bases sitting between them. The CDR3 is 13 amino acids. The CDR3, as DNA: TGTGCCAGCAGCCGCCTCCAAGCGGATACGCAGTATTTT. Its translation is CASSRLQADTQYF.

Only a few counts were recorded for this clone. V is TRBV7-3 and J is TRBJ2-6; D possibly corresponds to TRBD1 (5 bases). V shed 2 bases and J shed 0 bases, with 14 bases lying between them. CDR3 size: 18 residues. Germline assignment: CDR1 SGHTA and CDR2 FQGTGA. CDR3 region: CASSLDITGDSGANVLTF. The CDR3 DNA is TGTGCCAGCAGCTTAGATATAACAGGCGACTCTGGGGCCAACGTCCTGACTTTC.

This clone showed up just once. The chain carries TRBV6-4 and TRBJ2-3, with D tentatively TRBD2 (5 bases). The germline gives CDR1 MRHNA, CDR2 SNTAGT. Trimming shortened V by 7 bases and J by 1 base, and 9 bases separated the two germline ends. The CDR3 contains 13 residues. In DNA, the CDR3 is TGTGCCAGCATCCTGGAGGGCACAGATACGCAGTATTTT. It yields the protein CASILEGTDTQYF.

The rearrangement links TRBV6-6 to TRBJ1-5; 8 positions agree with TRBD1. CDR3 length: 17 residues. V gave up 5 bases and J gave up 0 bases; unmatched junction bases: 9. The germline CDR1 and CDR2 sequences are MNHNY and SVGAGI (reference sequence). CDR3 sequence reads: CASSPGQAADSNQPQHF. CDR3 sequence (DNA): TGTGCCAGCAGTCCGGGACAGGCGGCCGATAGCAATCAGCCCCAGCATTTT.

The chain is built from TRBV30 and TRBJ2-5; D is uncertain. V shed 7 bases and J shed 0 bases, with 6 bases lying between them. The CDR3 consists of 11 residues. In germline, CDR1 is GTSNPN, CDR2 SVGIG (reference sequence). The CDR3 bases are TGTGCCTTAGATCACCAAGAGACCCAGTACTTC. Protein product: CALDHQETQYF.

V usage is TRBV7-8 and J usage is TRBJ2-2; 11 positions agree with TRBD1. Trimming at V came to 2 bases and at J to 3 bases, leaving 8 bases not matched to a gene. In germline, CDR1 is SGHVS, CDR2 FQNEAQ. The CDR3 has 18 residues. The CDR3 DNA sequence: TGTGCCAGCAGCTTAACCGGGACAGGGGGTTCGGACACCGGGGAGCTGTTTTTT. This encodes CASSLTGTGGSDTGELFF.

The chain recombines TRBV29-1 with TRBJ1-4; D gene uncertain. Deletions cut 5 bases from V and 8 bases from J, with 9 bases between. The CDR3 length is 11 residues. Germline loops: CDR1 SQVTM, CDR2 ANQGSEA. The CDR3 DNA is TGCAGCGTTTTGTCGGTGGAAAAACTGTTTTTT. It specifies CSVLSVEKLFF.

V is TRBV25-1 and J is TRBJ2-7, with a tentative D call TRBD1 (5 bases). CDR1 is MGHDK, CDR2 SYGVNS, per germline. The CDR3 loop spans 14 amino acids. Between the trimmed V and J ends, which lost 6 bases and 3 bases, there was a span of 15 bases. This CDR3 is CASSPRGPFYEQYF. The CDR3 DNA reads as TGTGCCAGCAGCCCAAGGGGCCCCTTCTACGAGCAGTACTTC.